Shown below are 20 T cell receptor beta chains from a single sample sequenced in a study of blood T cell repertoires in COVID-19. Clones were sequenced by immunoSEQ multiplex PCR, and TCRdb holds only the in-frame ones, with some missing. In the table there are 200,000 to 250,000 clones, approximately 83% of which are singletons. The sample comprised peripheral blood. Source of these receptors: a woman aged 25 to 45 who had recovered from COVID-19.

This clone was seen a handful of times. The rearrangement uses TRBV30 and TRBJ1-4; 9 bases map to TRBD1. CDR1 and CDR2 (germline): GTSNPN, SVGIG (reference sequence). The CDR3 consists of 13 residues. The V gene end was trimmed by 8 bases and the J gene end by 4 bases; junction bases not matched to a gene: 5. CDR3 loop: CAQRDRVNEKLFF. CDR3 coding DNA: TGTGCCCAAAGGGACAGGGTTAATGAAAAACTGTTTTTT.

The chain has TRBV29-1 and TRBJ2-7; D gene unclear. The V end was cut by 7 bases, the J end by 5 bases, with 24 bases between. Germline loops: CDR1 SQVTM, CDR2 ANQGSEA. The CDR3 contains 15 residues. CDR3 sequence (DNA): TGCAGCGCCATGACTCCAGCGAGGAGCAACGACGAGCAGTACTTC. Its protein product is CSAMTPARSNDEQYF.

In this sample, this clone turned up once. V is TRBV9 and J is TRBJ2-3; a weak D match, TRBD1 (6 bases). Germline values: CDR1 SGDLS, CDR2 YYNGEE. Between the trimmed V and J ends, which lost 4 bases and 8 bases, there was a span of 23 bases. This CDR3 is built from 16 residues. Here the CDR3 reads CASSHPQDSALGTQYF. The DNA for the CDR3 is TGTGCCAGCAGCCATCCTCAGGACAGTGCCCTAGGTACGCAGTATTTT.

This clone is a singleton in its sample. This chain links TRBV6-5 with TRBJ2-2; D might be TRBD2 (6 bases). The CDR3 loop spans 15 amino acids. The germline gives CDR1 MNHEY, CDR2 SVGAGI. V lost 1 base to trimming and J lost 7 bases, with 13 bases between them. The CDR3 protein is CASSYFAGSGGELFF. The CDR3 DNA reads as TGTGCCAGCAGTTACTTCGCGGGGTCAGGCGGGGAGCTGTTTTTT.

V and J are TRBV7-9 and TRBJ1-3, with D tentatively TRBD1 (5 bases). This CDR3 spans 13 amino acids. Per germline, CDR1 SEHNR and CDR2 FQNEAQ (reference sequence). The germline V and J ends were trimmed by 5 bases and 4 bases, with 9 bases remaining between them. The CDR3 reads CASSPREGNTIYF. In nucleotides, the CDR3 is TGTGCCAGCAGCCCCAGGGAAGGAAACACCATATATTTT.

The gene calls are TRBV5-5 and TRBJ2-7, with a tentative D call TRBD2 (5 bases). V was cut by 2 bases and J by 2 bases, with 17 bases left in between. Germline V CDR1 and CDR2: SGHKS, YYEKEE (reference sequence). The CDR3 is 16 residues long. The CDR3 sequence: CASSFEVPDGTYEQYF. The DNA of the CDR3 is TGTGCCAGCAGCTTCGAAGTACCCGACGGGACCTACGAGCAGTACTTC.

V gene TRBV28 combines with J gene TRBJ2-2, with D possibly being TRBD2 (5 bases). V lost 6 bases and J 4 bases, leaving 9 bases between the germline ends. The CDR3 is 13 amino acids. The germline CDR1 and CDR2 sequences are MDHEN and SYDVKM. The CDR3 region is CASRFGVTGELFF. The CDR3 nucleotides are TGTGCCAGCAGGTTCGGGGTCACCGGGGAGCTGTTTTTT.

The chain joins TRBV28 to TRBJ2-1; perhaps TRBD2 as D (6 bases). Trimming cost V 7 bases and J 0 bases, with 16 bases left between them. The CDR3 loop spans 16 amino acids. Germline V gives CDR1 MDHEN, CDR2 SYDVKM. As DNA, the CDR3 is TGTGCCAGCACCGGAGGGCCGGGCCCCTCCTACAATGAGCAGTTCTTC. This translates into CASTGGPGPSYNEQFF.

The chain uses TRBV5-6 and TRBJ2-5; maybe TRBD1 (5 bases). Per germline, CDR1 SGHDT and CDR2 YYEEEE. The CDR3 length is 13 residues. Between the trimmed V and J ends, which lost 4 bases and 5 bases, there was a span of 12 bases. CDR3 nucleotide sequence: TGTGCCAGCAGCACGACAGATTCCGAGACCCAGTACTTC. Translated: CASSTTDSETQYF.

CDR3 nucleotide sequence: TGTGCCAGTCGAGCGCAGGGAGGTACTTTCAATGAGCAGTTCTTC. This sequence encodes CASRAQGGTFNEQFF. This chain uses TRBV7-9 with TRBJ2-1, with D possibly being TRBD2 (6 bases). The CDR3 is 15 residues long. CDR1 and CDR2 from the germline V gene are SEHNR and FQNEAQ (reference sequence). Trimming took 9 bases from V and 6 from J, leaving 21 bases between them. Filled out from reference TRBV7-9 and TRBJ2-1, the complete variable domain reads DTGVSQNPRHKITKRGQNVTFRCDPISEHNRLYWYRQTLGQGPEFLTYFQNEAQLEKSRLLSDRFSAERPKGSFSTLEIQRTEQGDSAMYLCASRAQGGTFNEQFFGPGTRLTVL.

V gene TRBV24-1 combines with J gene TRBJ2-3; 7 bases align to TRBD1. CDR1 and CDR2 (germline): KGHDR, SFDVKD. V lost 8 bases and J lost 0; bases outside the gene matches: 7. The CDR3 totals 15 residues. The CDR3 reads CATNPGQASTDTQYF. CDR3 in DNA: TGTGCCACCAACCCCGGACAGGCTAGCACAGATACGCAGTATTTT.

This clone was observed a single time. The CDR3 loop is CASIISGQETQYF. The DNA for the CDR3 is TGTGCCAGCATTATTAGCGGCCAAGAGACCCAGTACTTC. This chain joins TRBV6-5 and TRBJ2-5; D possibly corresponds to TRBD2 (6 bases). Trimming removed 7 bases from V and 1 base from J, with 10 bases in between. Germline V gene data show CDR1 as MNHEY and CDR2 as SVGAGI. This CDR3 has 13 residues.

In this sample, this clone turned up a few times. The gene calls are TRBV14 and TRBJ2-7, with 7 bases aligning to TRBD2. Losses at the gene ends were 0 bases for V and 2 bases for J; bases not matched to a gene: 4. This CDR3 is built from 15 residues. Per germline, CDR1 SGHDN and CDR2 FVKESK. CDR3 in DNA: TGTGCCAGCAGCCAAGATTGGGGGGGGGCCTACGAGCAGTACTTC. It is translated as CASSQDWGGAYEQYF.

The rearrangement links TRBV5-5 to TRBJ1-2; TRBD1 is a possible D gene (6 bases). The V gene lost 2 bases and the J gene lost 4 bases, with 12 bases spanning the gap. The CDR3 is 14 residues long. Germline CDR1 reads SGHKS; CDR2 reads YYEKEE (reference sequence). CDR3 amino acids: CASSFVQGSYGYTF. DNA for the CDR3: TGTGCCAGCAGCTTTGTACAGGGTTCCTATGGCTACACCTTC.

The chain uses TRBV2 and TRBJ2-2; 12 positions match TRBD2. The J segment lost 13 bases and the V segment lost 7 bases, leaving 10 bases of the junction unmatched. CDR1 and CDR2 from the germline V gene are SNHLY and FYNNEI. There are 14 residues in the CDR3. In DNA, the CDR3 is TGTGCCAGCAAGTCAACGGGACTAGCGGGCGGGCTGTTTTTT. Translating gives CASKSTGLAGGLFF.

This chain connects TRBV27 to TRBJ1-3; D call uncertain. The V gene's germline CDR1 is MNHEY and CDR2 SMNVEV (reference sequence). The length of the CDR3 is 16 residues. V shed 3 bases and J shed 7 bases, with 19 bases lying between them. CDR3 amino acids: CASSFSGLTAANTIYF. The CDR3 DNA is TGTGCCAGCAGTTTCTCTGGGTTAACAGCCGCCAACACCATATATTTT.

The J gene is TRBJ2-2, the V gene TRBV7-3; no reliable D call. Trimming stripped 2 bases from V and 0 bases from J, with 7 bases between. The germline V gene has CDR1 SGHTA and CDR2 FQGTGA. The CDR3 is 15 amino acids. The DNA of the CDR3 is TGTGCCAGCAGCTTATTGGCCGCGAACACCGGGGAGCTGTTTTTT. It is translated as CASSLLAANTGELFF.

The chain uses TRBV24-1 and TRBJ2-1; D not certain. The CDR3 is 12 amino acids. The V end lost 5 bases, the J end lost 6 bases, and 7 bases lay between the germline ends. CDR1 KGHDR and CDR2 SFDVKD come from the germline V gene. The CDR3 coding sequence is TGTGCCACCAGTGGGCGGCCCAATGAGCAGTTCTTC. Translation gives CATSGRPNEQFF.

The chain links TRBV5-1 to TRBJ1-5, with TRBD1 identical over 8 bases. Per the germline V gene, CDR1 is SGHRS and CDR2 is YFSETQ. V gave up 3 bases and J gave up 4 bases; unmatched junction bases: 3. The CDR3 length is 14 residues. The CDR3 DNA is TGCGCCAGCAGCTCAGGGGGCGGTAATCAGCCCCAGCATTTT. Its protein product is CASSSGGGNQPQHF.

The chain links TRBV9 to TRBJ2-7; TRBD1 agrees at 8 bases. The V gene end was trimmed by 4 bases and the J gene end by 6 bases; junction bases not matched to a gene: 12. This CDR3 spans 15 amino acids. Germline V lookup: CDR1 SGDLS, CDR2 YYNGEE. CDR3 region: CASSLSGTGFSEQYF. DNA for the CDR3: TGTGCCAGCAGCCTATCCGGGACAGGATTCTCCGAGCAGTACTTC.